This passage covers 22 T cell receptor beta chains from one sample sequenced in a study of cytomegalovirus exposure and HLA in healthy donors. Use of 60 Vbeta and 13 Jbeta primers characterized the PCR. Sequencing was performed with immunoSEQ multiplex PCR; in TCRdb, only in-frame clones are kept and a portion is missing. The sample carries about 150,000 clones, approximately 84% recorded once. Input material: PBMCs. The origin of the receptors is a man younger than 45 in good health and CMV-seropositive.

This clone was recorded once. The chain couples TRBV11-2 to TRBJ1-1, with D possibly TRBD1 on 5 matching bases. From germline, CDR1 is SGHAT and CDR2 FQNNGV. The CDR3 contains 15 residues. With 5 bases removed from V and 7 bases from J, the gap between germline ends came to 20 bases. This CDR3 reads CASSQTERGGIEAFF. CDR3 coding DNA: TGTGCCAGCAGCCAGACCGAGAGGGGCGGGATTGAAGCTTTCTTT.

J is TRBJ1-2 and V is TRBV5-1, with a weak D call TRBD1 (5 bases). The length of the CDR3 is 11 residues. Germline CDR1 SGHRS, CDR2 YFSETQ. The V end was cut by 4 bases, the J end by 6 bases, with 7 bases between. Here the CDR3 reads CASSGGNGYTF. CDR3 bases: TGCGCCAGCAGCGGGGGGAATGGCTACACCTTC.

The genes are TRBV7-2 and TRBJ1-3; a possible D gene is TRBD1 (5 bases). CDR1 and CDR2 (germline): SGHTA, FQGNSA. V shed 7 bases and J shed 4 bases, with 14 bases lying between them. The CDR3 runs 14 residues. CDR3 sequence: CASTLGGTGNTIYF. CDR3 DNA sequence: TGTGCCAGCACCTTGGGGGGAACGGGAAACACCATATATTTT.

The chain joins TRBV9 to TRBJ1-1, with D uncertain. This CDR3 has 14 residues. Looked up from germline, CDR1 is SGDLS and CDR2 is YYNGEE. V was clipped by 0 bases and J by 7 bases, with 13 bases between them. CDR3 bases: TGTGCCAGCAGCGTAGATCCGAGACACAGTGAAGCTTTCTTT. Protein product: CASSVDPRHSEAFF.

The CDR3 nucleotides read TGCGCCAGCAGCCAAGAAGATATCGCGGGCTCCGGGGAGCTGTTTTTT. Residues: CASSQEDIAGSGELFF. The chain links TRBV4-3 to TRBJ2-2; a weak D match, TRBD2 (5 bases). Germline loops: CDR1 LGHNA, CDR2 YSLEER. The CDR3 spans 16 residues. V was clipped by 0 bases and J by 6 bases, with 14 bases between them.

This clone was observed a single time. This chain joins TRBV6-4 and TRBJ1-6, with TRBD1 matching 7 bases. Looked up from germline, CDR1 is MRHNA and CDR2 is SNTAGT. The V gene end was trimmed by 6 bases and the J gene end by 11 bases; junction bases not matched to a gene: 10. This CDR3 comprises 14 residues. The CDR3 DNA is TGTGCCAGCAGCCCACAGGGGCAGAGAGCACCCCTCCACTTT. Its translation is CASSPQGQRAPLHF.

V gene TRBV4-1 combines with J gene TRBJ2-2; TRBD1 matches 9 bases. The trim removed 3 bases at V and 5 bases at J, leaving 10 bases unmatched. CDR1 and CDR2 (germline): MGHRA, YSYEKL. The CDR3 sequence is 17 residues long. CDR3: CASSHRLGQGETGELFF. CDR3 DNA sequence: TGCGCCAGCAGCCATCGCCTGGGACAGGGAGAGACCGGGGAGCTGTTTTTT.

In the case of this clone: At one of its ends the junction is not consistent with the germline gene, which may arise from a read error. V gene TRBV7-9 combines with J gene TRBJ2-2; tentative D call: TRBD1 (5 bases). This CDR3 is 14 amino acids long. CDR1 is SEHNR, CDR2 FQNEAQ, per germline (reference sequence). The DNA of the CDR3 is TGTTCCAGCAGCTTAAGAAGGGGCACCGGGGAGCTGTTTTTT. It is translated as CSSSLRRGTGELFF.

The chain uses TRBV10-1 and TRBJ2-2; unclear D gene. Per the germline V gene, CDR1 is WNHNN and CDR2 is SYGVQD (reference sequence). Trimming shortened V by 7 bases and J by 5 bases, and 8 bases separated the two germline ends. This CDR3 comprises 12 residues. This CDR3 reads CASTRSTGELFF. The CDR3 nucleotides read TGCGCCAGCACCCGTTCGACCGGGGAGCTGTTTTTT.

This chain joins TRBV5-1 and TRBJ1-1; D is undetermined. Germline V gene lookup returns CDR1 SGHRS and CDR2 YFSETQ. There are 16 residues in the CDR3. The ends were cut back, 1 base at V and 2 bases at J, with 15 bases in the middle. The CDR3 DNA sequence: TGCGCCAGCAGCTTGAGGATAATGCGGTCAAACACTGAAGCTTTCTTT. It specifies CASSLRIMRSNTEAFF.

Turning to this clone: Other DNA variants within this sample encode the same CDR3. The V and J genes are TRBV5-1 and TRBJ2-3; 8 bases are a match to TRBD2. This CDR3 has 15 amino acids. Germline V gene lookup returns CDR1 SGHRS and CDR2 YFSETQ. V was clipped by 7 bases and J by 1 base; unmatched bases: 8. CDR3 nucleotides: TGCGCCAGCTCCCCAACGGGAGGGGGCACAGATACGCAGTATTTT. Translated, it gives CASSPTGGGTDTQYF.

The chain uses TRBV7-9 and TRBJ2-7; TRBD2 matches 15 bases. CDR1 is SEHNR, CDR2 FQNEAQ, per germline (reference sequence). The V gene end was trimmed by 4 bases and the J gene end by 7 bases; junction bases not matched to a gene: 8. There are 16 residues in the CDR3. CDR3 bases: TGTGCCAGCAGCTCGGGACTAGCGGGAGGAGTGGAGGAGCAGTACTTC. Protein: CASSSGLAGGVEEQYF. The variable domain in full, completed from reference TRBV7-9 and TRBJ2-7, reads DTGVSQNPRHKITKRGQNVTFRCDPISEHNRLYWYRQTLGQGPEFLTYFQNEAQLEKSRLLSDRFSAERPKGSFSTLEIQRTEQGDSAMYLCASSSGLAGGVEEQYFGPGTRLTVT.

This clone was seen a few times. Written as DNA, the CDR3 is TGTGCCAGCAGCTTAGCGGGGACAGGGGGTCTCTACGAGCAGTACTTC. This codes for CASSLAGTGGLYEQYF. The V and J genes are TRBV7-9 and TRBJ2-7; 11 nucleotides agree with TRBD1. The CDR3 length is 16 residues. Trimming took 0 bases from V and 3 from J; bases not matched to a gene: 4. Germline CDR1 and CDR2: SEHNR and FQNEAQ (reference sequence).

The CDR3 here is CASSLAAAGLVAGYGYTF. CDR3 DNA: TGTGCCAGCAGCTTAGCCGCCGCAGGCTTGGTTGCGGGCTATGGCTACACCTTC. The gene calls are TRBV7-2 and TRBJ1-2; D is undetermined. The V end was cut by 0 bases, the J end by 4 bases, with 21 bases between. Germline V gives CDR1 SGHTA, CDR2 FQGNSA. The length of the CDR3 is 18 residues.

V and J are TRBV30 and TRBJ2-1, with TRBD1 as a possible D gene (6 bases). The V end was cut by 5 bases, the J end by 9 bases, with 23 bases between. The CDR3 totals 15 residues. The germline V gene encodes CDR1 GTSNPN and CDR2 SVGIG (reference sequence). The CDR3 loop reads CAWVARRGNRGEQFF. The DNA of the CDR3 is TGTGCCTGGGTCGCCCGCAGGGGTAACAGAGGTGAGCAGTTCTTC.

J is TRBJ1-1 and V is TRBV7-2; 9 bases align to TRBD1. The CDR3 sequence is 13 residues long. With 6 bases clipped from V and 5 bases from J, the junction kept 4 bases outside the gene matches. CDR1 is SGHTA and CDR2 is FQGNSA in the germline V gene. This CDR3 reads CASSWTGDTEAFF. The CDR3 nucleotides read TGTGCCAGCAGTTGGACAGGGGATACTGAAGCTTTCTTT.

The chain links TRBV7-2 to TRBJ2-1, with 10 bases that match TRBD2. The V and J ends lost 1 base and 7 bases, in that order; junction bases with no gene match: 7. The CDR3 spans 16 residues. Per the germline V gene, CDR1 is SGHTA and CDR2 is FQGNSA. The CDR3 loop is CASSLGSGRAENEQFF. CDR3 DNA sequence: TGTGCCAGCAGCTTAGGAAGCGGGAGGGCCGAGAATGAGCAGTTCTTC.

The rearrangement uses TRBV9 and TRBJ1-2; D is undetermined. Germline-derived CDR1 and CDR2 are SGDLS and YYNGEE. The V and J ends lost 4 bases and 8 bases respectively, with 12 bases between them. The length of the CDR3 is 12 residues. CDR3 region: CASSSGRRGYTF. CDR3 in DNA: TGTGCCAGCAGCTCCGGTAGGAGAGGCTACACCTTC.

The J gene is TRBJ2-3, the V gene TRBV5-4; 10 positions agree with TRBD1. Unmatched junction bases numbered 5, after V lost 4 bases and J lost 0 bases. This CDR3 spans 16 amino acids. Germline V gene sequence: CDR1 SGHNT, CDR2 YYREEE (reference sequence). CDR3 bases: TGTGCCAGCAGCAAGGGACAGGGGCCGAGCACAGATACGCAGTATTTT. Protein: CASSKGQGPSTDTQYF.

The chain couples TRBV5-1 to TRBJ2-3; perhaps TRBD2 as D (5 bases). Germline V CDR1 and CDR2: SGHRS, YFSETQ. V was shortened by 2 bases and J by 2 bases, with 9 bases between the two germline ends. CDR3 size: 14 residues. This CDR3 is CASSFGIITDTQYF. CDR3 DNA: TGCGCCAGCAGCTTCGGGATCATCACAGATACGCAGTATTTT. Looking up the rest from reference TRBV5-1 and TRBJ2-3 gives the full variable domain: KAGVTQTPRYLIKTRGQQVTLSCSPISGHRSVSWYQQTPGQGLQFLFEYFSETQRNKGNFPGRFSGRQFSNSRSEMNVSTLELGDSALYLCASSFGIITDTQYFGPGTRLTVL.

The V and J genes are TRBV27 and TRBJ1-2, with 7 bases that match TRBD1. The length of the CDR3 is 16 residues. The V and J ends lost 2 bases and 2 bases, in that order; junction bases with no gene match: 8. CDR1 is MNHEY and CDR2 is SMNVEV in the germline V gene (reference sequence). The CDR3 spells CASSLVGQWANYGYTF. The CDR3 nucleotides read TGTGCCAGCAGTTTAGTGGGACAGTGGGCCAACTATGGCTACACCTTC.

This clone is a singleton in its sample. CDR3 sequence (DNA): TGCGCCAGCAGCTTAGGGACAGCGACCACCGGGGAGCTGTTTTTT. Translating it yields CASSLGTATTGELFF. The chain couples TRBV5-1 to TRBJ2-2; the match to TRBD1 covers 7 bases. The CDR3 loop spans 15 amino acids. Germline CDR1 and CDR2: SGHRS and YFSETQ. After removal of 2 bases from V and 4 bases from J, the junction contained 5 bases not matched to a gene.